Sequencing of this T cell receptor beta chain was carried out in a study of blood T cell repertoires in COVID-19. Study at large: Samples taken during acute and convalescent COVID-19 were collected in the United States, Italy and Spain.

Seattle enrolled patients during active infection and tracked them longitudinally. In its sample, this clone was seen a few times. The V gene end was trimmed by 2 bases and the J gene end by 2 bases; junction bases not matched to a gene: 7. Germline V gene data show CDR1 as SGHDT and CDR2 as YYEEEE. The CDR3 spans 16 residues. Authors' processing steps: For nucleated cells, counts were estimated from reference gene primer amplification. Clones were sequenced by immunoSEQ multiplex PCR, and TCRdb holds only the in-frame ones, with some missing. V and J calls and clone size are copied from that table; D and trimming were computed from the DNA. The data contain about 270,000 clones, around 88% of them singletons.

This chain uses TRBV5-6 with TRBJ2-7, with 10 bases lining up with TRBD2. The sequencing input was peripheral blood. This sequence was found in a woman in her 70s with COVID-19, enrolled during active disease. The CDR3 spells CASSLAGGSPTYEQYF. DNA for the CDR3: TGTGCCAGCAGCTTAGCGGGGGGGTCCCCAACCTACGAGCAGTACTTC.